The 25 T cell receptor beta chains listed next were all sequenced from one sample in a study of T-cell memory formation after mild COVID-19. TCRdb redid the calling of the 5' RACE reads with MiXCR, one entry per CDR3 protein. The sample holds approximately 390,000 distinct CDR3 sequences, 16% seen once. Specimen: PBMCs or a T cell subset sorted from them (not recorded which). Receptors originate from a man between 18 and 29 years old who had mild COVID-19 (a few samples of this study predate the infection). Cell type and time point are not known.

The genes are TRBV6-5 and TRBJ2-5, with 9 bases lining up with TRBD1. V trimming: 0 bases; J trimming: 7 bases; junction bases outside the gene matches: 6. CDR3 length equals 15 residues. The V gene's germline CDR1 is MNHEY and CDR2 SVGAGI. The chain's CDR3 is CASSYSPGQGWTQYF. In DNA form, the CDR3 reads TGTGCCAGCAGTTACTCGCCGGGACAGGGTTGGACCCAGTACTTC.

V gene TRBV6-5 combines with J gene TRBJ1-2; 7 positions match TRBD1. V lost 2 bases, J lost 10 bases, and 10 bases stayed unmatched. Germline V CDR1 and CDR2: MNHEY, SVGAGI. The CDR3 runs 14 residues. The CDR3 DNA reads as TGTGCCAGCAGTTACCAAATCCGGCAGGGGGACTACACCTTC. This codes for CASSYQIRQGDYTF.

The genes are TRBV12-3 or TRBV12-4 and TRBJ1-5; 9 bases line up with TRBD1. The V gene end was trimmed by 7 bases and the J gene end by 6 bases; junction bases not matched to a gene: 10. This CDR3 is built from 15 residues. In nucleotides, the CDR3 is TGTGCCAGCACCCGGACAGGGGATCCCGGTCAGCCCCAGCATTTT. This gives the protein CASTRTGDPGQPQHF.

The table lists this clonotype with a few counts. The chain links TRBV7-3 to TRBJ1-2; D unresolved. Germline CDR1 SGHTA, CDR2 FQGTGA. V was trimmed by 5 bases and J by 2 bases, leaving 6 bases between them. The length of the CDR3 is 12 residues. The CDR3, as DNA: TGTGCCAGCAGCGGAGAAAACTATGGCTACACCTTC. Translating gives CASSGENYGYTF.

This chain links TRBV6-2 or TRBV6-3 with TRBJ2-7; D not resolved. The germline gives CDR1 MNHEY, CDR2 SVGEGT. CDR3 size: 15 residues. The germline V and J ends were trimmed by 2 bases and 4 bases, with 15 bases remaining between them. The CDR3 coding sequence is TGTGCCAGCAGTTACGTGGGCAGTGGCCCTTACGAGCAGTACGTC. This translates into CASSYVGSGPYEQYV.

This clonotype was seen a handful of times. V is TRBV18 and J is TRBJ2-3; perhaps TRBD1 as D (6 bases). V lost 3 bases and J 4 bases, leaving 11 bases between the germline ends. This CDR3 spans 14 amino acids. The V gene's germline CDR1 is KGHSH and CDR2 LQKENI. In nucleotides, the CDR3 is TGTGCCAGCTCACCCATGACAGGCCCAGATACGCAGTATTTT. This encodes CASSPMTGPDTQYF.

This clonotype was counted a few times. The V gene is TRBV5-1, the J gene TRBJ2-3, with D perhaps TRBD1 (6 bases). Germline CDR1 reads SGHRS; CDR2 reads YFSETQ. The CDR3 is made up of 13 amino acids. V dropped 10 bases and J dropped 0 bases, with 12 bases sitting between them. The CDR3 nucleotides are TGCGCCTCCGGGACACAAAGCACAGATACGCAGTATTTT. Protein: CASGTQSTDTQYF.

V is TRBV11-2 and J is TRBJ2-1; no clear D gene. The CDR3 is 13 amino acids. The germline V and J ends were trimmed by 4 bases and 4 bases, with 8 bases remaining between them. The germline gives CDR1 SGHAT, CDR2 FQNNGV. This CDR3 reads CASSSHNYNEQFF. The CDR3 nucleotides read TGTGCCAGCAGCTCACACAATTACAATGAGCAGTTCTTC.

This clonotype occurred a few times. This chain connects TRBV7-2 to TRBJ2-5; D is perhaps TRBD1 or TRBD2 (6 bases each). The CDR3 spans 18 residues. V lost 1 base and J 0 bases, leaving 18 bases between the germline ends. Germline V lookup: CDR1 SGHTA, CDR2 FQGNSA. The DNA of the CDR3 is TGTGCCAGCAGCTTAGGGGGGGCTAGTTTCCGGTACCAAGAGACCCAGTACTTC. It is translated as CASSLGGASFRYQETQYF.

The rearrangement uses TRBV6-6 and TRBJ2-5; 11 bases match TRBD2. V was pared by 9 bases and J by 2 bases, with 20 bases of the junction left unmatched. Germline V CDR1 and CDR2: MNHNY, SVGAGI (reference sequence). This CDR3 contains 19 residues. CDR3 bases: TGTGCCAGTCGATCCACCCGAAAACTAGCGGGGGAAACACAAGAGACCCAGTACTTC. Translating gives CASRSTRKLAGETQETQYF.

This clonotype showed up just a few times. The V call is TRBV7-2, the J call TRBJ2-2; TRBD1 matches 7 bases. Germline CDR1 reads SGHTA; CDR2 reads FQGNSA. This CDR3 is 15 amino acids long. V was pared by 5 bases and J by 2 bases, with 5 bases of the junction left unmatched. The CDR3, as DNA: TGTGCCAGCAGCAGGGGACAGCTCAACACCGGGGAGCTGTTTTTT. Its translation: CASSRGQLNTGELFF.

For the CDR3, the DNA is TGTGCCAGCAGTCCACTAGCGGGGGGACTGGTAAACTCCTACGAGCAGTACTTC. This codes for CASSPLAGGLVNSYEQYF. This chain joins TRBV12-3 or TRBV12-4 and TRBJ2-7, with 12 bases aligning to TRBD2. The ends lost 5 bases at V and 0 bases at J; junction bases unmatched: 11. The CDR3 totals 18 residues.

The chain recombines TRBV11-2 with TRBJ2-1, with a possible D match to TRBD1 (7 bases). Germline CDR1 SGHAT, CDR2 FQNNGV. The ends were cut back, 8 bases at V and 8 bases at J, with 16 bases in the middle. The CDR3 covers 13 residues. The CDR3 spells CASGKGGGDEQFF. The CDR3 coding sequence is TGTGCCAGCGGTAAAGGGGGCGGGGATGAGCAGTTCTTC. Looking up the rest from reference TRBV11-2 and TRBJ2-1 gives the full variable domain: EAGVAQSPRYKIIEKRQSVAFWCNPISGHATLYWYQQILGQGPKLLIQFQNNGVVDDSQLPKDRFSAERLKGVDSTLKIQPAKLEDSAVYLCASGKGGGDEQFFGPGTRLTVL.

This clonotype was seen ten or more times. The CDR3 region is CASSPQDREGAFF. The CDR3 nucleotides read TGTGCCAGCAGTCCTCAGGACAGGGAGGGAGCTTTCTTT. The chain is built from TRBV27 and TRBJ1-1; 8 positions match TRBD1. CDR3 length equals 13 residues. Germline V CDR1 and CDR2: MNHEY, SMNVEV (reference sequence). After removal of 5 bases from V and 10 bases from J, the junction contained 9 bases not matched to a gene.

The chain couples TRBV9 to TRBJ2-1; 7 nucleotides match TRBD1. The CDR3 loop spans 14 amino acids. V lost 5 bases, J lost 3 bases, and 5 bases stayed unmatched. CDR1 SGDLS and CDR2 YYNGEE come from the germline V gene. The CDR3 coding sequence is TGTGCCAGCAGTGGGGACAGACACTACAATGAGCAGTTCTTC. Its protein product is CASSGDRHYNEQFF.

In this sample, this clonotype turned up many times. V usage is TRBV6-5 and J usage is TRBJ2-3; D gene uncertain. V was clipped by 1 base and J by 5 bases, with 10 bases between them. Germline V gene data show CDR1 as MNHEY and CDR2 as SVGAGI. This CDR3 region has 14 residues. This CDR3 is CASSYLGSQDTQYF. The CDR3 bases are TGTGCCAGCAGTTACTTAGGTTCGCAAGATACGCAGTATTTT.

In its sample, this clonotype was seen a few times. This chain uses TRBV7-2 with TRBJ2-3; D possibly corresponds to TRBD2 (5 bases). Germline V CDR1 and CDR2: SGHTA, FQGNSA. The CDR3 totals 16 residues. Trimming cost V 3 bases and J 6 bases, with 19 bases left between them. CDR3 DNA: TGTGCCAGCAGCTTCCGGACTGGCCGGGGTGGCGATACGCAGTATTTT. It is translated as CASSFRTGRGGDTQYF. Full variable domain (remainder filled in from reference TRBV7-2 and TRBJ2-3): GAGVSQSPSNKVTEKGKDVELRCDPISGHTALYWYRQSLGQGLEFLIYFQGNSAPDKSGLPSDRFSAERTGGSVSTLTIQRTQQEDSAVYLCASSFRTGRGGDTQYFGPGTRLTVL.

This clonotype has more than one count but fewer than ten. The CDR3 DNA reads as TGCAGTGCTTTCGGACTAGCGGGGGGGGTCCCACTCTACGAGCAGTACTTC. Translation: CSAFGLAGGVPLYEQYF. This chain connects TRBV20-1 to TRBJ2-7, with 15 nucleotides matching TRBD2. Trimming took 5 bases from V and 3 from J; bases not matched to a gene: 11. CDR1 is DFQATT, CDR2 SNEGSKA, per germline (reference sequence). This CDR3 contains 17 residues.

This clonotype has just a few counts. The CDR3 here is CASSSYKGQPSTDTQYF. The CDR3 coding sequence is TGTGCCAGCAGCTCCTACAAGGGACAGCCTAGCACAGATACGCAGTATTTT. V and J are TRBV7-3 and TRBJ2-3, with TRBD1 identical over 7 bases. CDR1 and CDR2 from the germline V gene are SGHTA and FQGTGA. V lost 4 bases and J lost 0; bases outside the gene matches: 10. This CDR3 spans 17 amino acids.

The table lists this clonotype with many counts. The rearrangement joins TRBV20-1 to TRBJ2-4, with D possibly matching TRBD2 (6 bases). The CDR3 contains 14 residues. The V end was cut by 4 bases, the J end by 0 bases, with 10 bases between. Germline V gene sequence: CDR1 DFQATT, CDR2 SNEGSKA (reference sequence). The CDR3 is CSAKGLIAKNIQYF. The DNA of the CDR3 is TGCAGTGCTAAGGGACTGATAGCCAAAAACATTCAGTACTTC.

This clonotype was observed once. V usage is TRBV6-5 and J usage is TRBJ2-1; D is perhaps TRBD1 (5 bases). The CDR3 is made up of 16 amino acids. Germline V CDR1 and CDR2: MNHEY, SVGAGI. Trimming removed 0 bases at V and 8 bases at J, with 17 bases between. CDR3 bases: TGTGCCAGCAGTTACTCGGCAGGGCCGGTTATCTATGAGCAGTTCTTC. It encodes CASSYSAGPVIYEQFF.

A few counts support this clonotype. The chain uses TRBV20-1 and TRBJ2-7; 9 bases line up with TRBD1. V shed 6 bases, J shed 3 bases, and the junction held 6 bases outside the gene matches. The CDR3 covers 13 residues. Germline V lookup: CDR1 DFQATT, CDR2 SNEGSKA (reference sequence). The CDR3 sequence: CSARTGGDYEQYV. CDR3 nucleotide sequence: TGCAGTGCAAGAACAGGGGGCGACTACGAGCAGTACGTC.

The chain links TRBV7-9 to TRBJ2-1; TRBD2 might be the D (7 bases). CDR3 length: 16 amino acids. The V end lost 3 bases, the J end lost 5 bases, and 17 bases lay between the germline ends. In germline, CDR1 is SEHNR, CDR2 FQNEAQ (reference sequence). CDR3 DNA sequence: TGTGCCAGCAGCTTTCCAAGGGGGGGCCAGGACAATGAGCAGTTCTTC. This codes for CASSFPRGGQDNEQFF.

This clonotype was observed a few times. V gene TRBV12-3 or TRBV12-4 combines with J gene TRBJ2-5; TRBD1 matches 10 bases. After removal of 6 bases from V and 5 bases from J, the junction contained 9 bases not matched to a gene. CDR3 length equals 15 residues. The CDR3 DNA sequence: TGTGCCAGCAGGGTACTAGACAGGGGGCCGGAGACCCAGTACTTC. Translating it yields CASRVLDRGPETQYF.

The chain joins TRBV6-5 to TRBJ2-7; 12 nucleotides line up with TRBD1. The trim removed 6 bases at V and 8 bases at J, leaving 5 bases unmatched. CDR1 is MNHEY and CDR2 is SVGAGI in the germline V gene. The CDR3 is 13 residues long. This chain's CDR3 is CASSSGTGGKQYF. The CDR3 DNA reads TGTGCCAGCAGCTCCGGGACAGGGGGCAAGCAGTACTTC.